Listed below are T cell receptor beta chains from one sample, sequenced in a study of HIV-infected patients and healthy controls. In TCRdb, the 5' RACE reads were re-called with MiXCR into one record per CDR3 protein. The table lists fewer than 25,000 distinct CDR3 sequences, almost 9% of them singletons, with 2.6% in the top ten. Sequenced input: blood. These receptors all come from an adult in good health. Both conserved end residues are part of each CDR3. D genes are given only for firm matches. Only part of the rows carry a size: once, few, many, or a class if the clone is expanded.

>NA|NA|TRBJ1-3|TRBV9
CASSVDSGNTIYF
TGTGCCAGCAGCGTAGACTCTGGAAACACCATATATTTT
>TRBD1|many|TRBJ2-3|TRBV6-5
CASQYDRGRRDTQYF
TGTGCCAGCCAATATGACAGGGGGCGCCGAGATACGCAGTATTTT
>NA|many|TRBJ2-6|TRBV4-3
CASSYEGSSSGANVLTF
TGCGCCAGCAGTTACGAGGGGTCCAGCTCTGGGGCCAACGTCCTGACTTTC
>TRBD1|many|TRBJ2-7|TRBV4-1
CASSPRQGGYEQYF
TGCGCCAGCAGCCCTAGACAGGGTGGCTACGAGCAGTACTTC
>TRBD1|many|TRBJ1-5|TRBV6-6
CASSNDRVKQPQHF
TGTGCCAGCAGTAACGACAGGGTAAAACAGCCCCAGCATTTT
>TRBD1|many|TRBJ2-7|TRBV29-1
CSVERPTGTGYEQYF
TGCAGCGTTGAACGCCCGACAGGGACGGGGTACGAGCAGTACTTC
>TRBD1|NA|TRBJ1-4|TRBV11-2
CASSVGTAFNEKLFF
TGTGCCAGCAGCGTAGGGACAGCCTTTAATGAAAAACTGTTTTTT
>NA|NA|TRBJ1-4|TRBV6-6
CASSLGSGQRGEKLFF
TGTGCCAGCAGTCTGGGATCGGGACAAAGGGGGGAAAAACTGTTTTTT
>TRBD1|few|TRBJ1-1|TRBV29-1
CSVETGGTTEAFF
TGCAGCGTTGAGACAGGGGGAACGACTGAAGCTTTCTTT
>TRBD1|many|TRBJ1-4|TRBV6-5
CASSYRAGTGSEKLFF
TGTGCCAGCAGTTACAGAGCCGGGACAGGGAGCGAAAAACTGTTTTTT
>NA|many|TRBJ1-1|TRBV2
CASERAEAFF
TGTGCCAGCGAGCGGGCGGAAGCTTTCTTT
>NA|medium-sized|TRBJ1-1|TRBV3-1
CASSQELRIGEAFF
TGTGCCAGCAGCCAAGAACTAAGGATAGGTGAAGCTTTCTTT
>TRBD1|medium-sized|TRBJ1-5|TRBV7-8
CASSPGQGGQPQHF
TGTGCCAGCAGCCCGGGACAGGGAGGGCAGCCCCAGCATTTT
>TRBD2|few|TRBJ2-2|TRBV7-2
CASSLVAGGGPNTGELFF
TGTGCCAGCAGCTTAGTAGCGGGAGGGGGACCAAACACCGGGGAGCTGTTTTTT
>TRBD2|medium-sized|TRBJ2-7|TRBV4-3
CASSPYYGGEGYEQYF
TGCGCCAGCAGCCCCTACTATGGCGGGGAGGGCTACGAGCAGTACTTC
>TRBD2|many|TRBJ2-7|TRBV7-2
CASSLLAGGRNEQYF
TGTGCCAGCAGCTTACTAGCGGGAGGGAGGAACGAGCAGTACTTC
>NA|NA|TRBJ2-2|TRBV7-3
CASSLRPRNGELFF
TGTGCCAGCAGCTTAAGGCCTAGAAACGGGGAGCTGTTTTTT
>TRBD2|NA|TRBJ2-5|TRBV7-2
CASSVGLAQETQYF
TGTGCCAGCAGCGTGGGACTAGCCCAAGAGACCCAGTACTTC
>NA|NA|TRBJ2-5|TRBV5-1
CASSLAEGGMKTQYF
TGCGCCAGCAGCTTGGCCGAGGGGGGGATGAAGACCCAGTACTTC
>TRBD1|NA|TRBJ2-7|TRBV29-1
CSGGDGQGPYEQYF
TGCAGCGGCGGGGATGGACAGGGCCCCTACGAGCAGTACTTC
>NA|few|TRBJ1-1|TRBV20-1
CSARSIGTFEGAFF
TGCAGTGCTAGATCCATCGGCACGTTTGAAGGAGCTTTCTTT
>TRBD2|many|TRBJ2-5|TRBV5-1
CASKERGGTTQETQYF
TGCGCCAGCAAGGAACGGGGGGGAACAACTCAAGAGACCCAGTACTTC
>NA|NA|TRBJ1-4|TRBV4-1
CASSQVKPGYNEKLFF
TGCGCCAGCAGCCAAGTGAAACCGGGGTATAATGAAAAACTGTTTTTT
>TRBD1|NA|TRBJ1-1|TRBV9
CASSPYRGEAFF
TGTGCCAGCAGCCCTTACAGGGGCGAAGCTTTCTTT
>TRBD2|many|TRBJ2-7|TRBV7-2
CASSLVAGGPGEQYF
TGTGCCAGCAGCTTAGTGGCGGGGGGACCTGGCGAGCAGTACTTC
>NA|many|TRBJ2-4|TRBV19
CASGWGVAKNIQYF
TGTGCCAGTGGATGGGGAGTAGCCAAAAACATTCAGTACTTC
>NA|NA|TRBJ1-1|TRBV3-1
CASSQEGARMGAFF
TGTGCCAGCAGCCAAGAGGGGGCGAGGATGGGAGCTTTCTTT
>NA|many|TRBJ2-5|TRBV20-1
CSVEKQETQYF
TGCAGTGTTGAGAAACAAGAGACCCAGTACTTC
>TRBD1|medium-sized|TRBJ1-1|TRBV12-3/TRBV12-4
CASSLAGTGTEAFF
TGTGCCAGCAGTTTAGCAGGGACAGGCACTGAAGCTTTCTTT
>NA|medium-sized|TRBJ2-7|TRBV9
CASSVSGGHEQYF
TGTGCCAGCAGCGTATCCGGGGGCCACGAGCAGTACTTC
>NA|NA|TRBJ1-1|TRBV3-1
CASSPRDRVVTNTGAFF
TGTGCCAGCAGCCCCCGGGACCGAGTGGTTACGAACACTGGAGCTTTCTTT
>NA|medium-sized|TRBJ1-5|TRBV18
CASSLTNGNQPQHF
TGTGCCAGCTCACTCACGAACGGCAATCAGCCCCAGCATTTT
>NA|many|TRBJ2-1|TRBV6-5
CASSSKGKTGIRSYNEQFF
TGTGCCAGCAGTTCGAAGGGAAAAACAGGGATTCGCTCCTACAATGAGCAGTTCTTC
>TRBD1|NA|TRBJ1-5|TRBV6-5
CASSRTGGSNQPQHF
TGTGCCAGCAGTCGGACAGGGGGGAGCAATCAGCCCCAGCATTTT
>TRBD1|many|TRBJ2-6|TRBV29-1
CSVRTGPLGANVLTF
TGCAGCGTTAGGACAGGGCCCCTCGGGGCCAACGTCCTGACTTTC
>NA|NA|TRBJ2-1|TRBV6-6
CDSSSPSLAKYNEQFF
TGTGACAGCAGTTCGCCGTCGCTAGCGAAGTACAATGAGCAGTTCTTC
>TRBD1|many|TRBJ2-3|TRBV7-6
CASGQGAATQYF
TGTGCCAGCGGCCAGGGGGCTGCTACGCAGTATTTT
>TRBD2|many|TRBJ2-1|TRBV7-2
CASSDGTSVYNEQFF
TGTGCCAGCAGCGACGGGACTAGCGTCTACAATGAGCAGTTCTTC
>TRBD2|few|TRBJ2-3|TRBV28
CASSSAGGRGGTQYF
TGTGCCAGCAGTTCAGCGGGGGGGCGCGGCGGTACGCAGTATTTT
>NA|few|TRBJ2-1|TRBV27
CASSFHPQSWSFDEQFF
TGTGCCAGCAGTTTCCACCCCCAGAGTTGGAGTTTCGATGAGCAGTTCTTC
>TRBD2|many|TRBJ2-7|TRBV29-1
CSVGSGSYEQYF
TGCAGCGTTGGGAGCGGGAGTTACGAGCAGTACTTC
>NA|medium-sized|TRBJ2-1|TRBV29-1
CSVEANNEQFF
TGCAGCGTTGAAGCGAACAATGAGCAGTTCTTC
>NA|many|TRBJ2-1|TRBV6-5
CASSYSKSGSRRQFF
TGTGCCAGCAGTTACTCGAAGTCAGGATCTCGGAGGCAGTTCTTC
>TRBD2|NA|TRBJ2-3|TRBV12-3/TRBV12-4
CASRLGAGGPTDTQYF
TGTGCCAGCCGACTTGGAGCGGGAGGGCCGACAGATACGCAGTATTTT
>NA|many|TRBJ1-2|TRBV4-1
CASSQDPTGTFWGYTF
TGCGCCAGCAGCCAAGATCCAACAGGGACTTTTTGGGGCTACACCTTC
>NA|medium-sized|TRBJ2-7|TRBV29-1
CSVLVTGLSYEQYF
TGCAGCGTCCTAGTAACAGGTCTTTCCTACGAGCAGTACTTC
>TRBD1|many|TRBJ1-6|TRBV20-1
CSVRLLGQGSNNSPLHF
TGCAGTGTTAGACTCCTTGGACAGGGCTCGAATAATTCACCCCTCCACTTT
>NA|many|TRBJ1-5|TRBV28
CASSSPGTPSNQPQHF
TGTGCCAGCAGTTCACCCGGGACCCCAAGCAATCAGCCCCAGCATTTT
>NA|few|TRBJ1-5|TRBV7-6
CASSLGGNSNQPQHF
TGTGCCAGCAGCTTAGGGGGGAATAGCAATCAGCCCCAGCATTTT